The 22 T cell receptor beta chains below all came from one sample that was sequenced in a study of post-analysis software for immune sequencing data. Presence of unique molecular identifiers characterized the TCR beta cDNA libraries. TCRdb re-derived calls from the PCR reads in MiXCR, one entry per CDR3 protein. The data hold about 540,000 distinct CDR3 sequences, with approximately 34% observed a single time. Study observations and caveats: Compared with controls, patients had more of about 5 TRBV segments, including TRBV5-6, TRBV5-1 and TRBV20-1.

What these receptors recognize is not known. The sample consisted of blood. The receptors were gathered from a girl under 18 with multiple sclerosis.

The rearrangement uses TRBV7-9 and TRBJ1-4; D is unclear. Germline loops: CDR1 SEHNR, CDR2 FQNEAQ (reference sequence). V lost 5 bases and J lost 12, with 16 bases in between. The CDR3 is made up of 13 amino acids. The CDR3 nucleotides read TGTGCCAGCAGCCCCACAGTTCGGGCTCAACTGTTTTTT. As protein: CASSPTVRAQLFF.

V usage is TRBV5-6 and J usage is TRBJ2-3, with a possible D match to TRBD2 (7 bases). The CDR3 runs to 14 residues. Germline values: CDR1 SGHDT, CDR2 YYEEEE. V lost 3 bases to trimming and J lost 6 bases, with 14 bases between them. Here the CDR3 DNA reads TGTGCCAGCAGCTGGGCGGGGGCCCAGGATACGCAGTATTTT. Translated: CASSWAGAQDTQYF.

This clonotype occurred a few times. The chain has TRBV14 and TRBJ2-7; 7 nucleotides agree with TRBD2. CDR1 SGHDN and CDR2 FVKESK come from the germline V gene. The CDR3 covers 16 residues. The junction had 8 bases not matched to a gene; V was cut back by 2 bases and J by 1 base. CDR3 sequence: CASSQYLLGGSYEQYF. The CDR3 DNA sequence: TGTGCCAGCAGCCAATACCTTCTGGGGGGGTCCTACGAGCAGTACTTC.

The chain is built from TRBV7-9 and TRBJ1-2; D might be TRBD1 (5 bases). Germline CDR1 and CDR2: SEHNR and FQNEAQ (reference sequence). The CDR3 runs to 14 residues. Trimming took off 4 bases at V and 3 bases at J, with 12 bases between the two ends. For the CDR3, the DNA is TGTGCCAGCAGCTCCCGGGGCGGGGACTATGGCTACACCTTC. This codes for CASSSRGGDYGYTF.

V gene TRBV12-3 or TRBV12-4 combines with J gene TRBJ2-3; the D gene is possibly TRBD2 (6 bases). V was pared by 5 bases and J by 5 bases, with 23 bases between. The CDR3 is 17 amino acids. The CDR3 nucleotides are TGTGCCAGCAGTCCGGGATCTGGTGGGGGGAGAGGAGATACGCAGTATTTT. Translation: CASSPGSGGGRGDTQYF.

This clonotype was counted a few times. DNA of the CDR3: TGTGCCAGCGGGGAGGTCCTTGGGGGCTACACCTTC. It specifies CASGEVLGGYTF. This chain connects TRBV2 to TRBJ1-2, with D uncertain. The V and J ends lost 8 bases and 8 bases respectively, with 15 bases between them. This CDR3 has 12 amino acids. Germline-derived CDR1 and CDR2 are SNHLY and FYNNEI.

J is TRBJ1-2 and V is TRBV29-1; 7 nucleotides match TRBD1. The length of the CDR3 is 13 residues. Germline assignment: CDR1 SQVTM and CDR2 ANQGSEA. The CDR3 sequence is CGYTKEGAYGYTF. The CDR3 DNA follows: TGCGGATATACGAAAGAGGGGGCCTATGGCTACACCTTC. The variable domain in full, completed from reference TRBV29-1 and TRBJ1-2, reads SAVISQKPSRDICQRGTSLTIQCQVDSQVTMMFWYRQQPGQSLTLIATANQGSEATYESGFVIDKFPISRPNLTFSTLTVSNMSPEDSSIYLCGYTKEGAYGYTFGSGTRLTVV.

This chain uses TRBV11-1 with TRBJ1-6, with TRBD1 identical over 7 bases. There are 15 residues in the CDR3. Germline V gene sequence: CDR1 SGHAT, CDR2 FQDESV (reference sequence). Trimming took 1 base from V and 8 from J; bases not matched to a gene: 5. CDR3 nucleotides: TGTGCCAGCAGCTTAGACAGGGGCGGATATTCACCCCTCCACTTT. Translating gives CASSLDRGGYSPLHF.

V is TRBV3-1 and J is TRBJ1-2; TRBD1 aligns across 11 bases. Germline-derived CDR1 and CDR2 are LGHDT and YNNKEL (reference sequence). The junction had 14 bases not matched to a gene; V was cut back by 4 bases and J by 7 bases. This CDR3 has 17 amino acids. In nucleotides, the CDR3 is TGTGCCAGCAGCCGCGCCCACGGGACAGGGGGGTTGAGTGGCTACACCTTC. It encodes CASSRAHGTGGLSGYTF. The whole variable domain, remainder taken from reference TRBV3-1 and TRBJ1-2, is DTAVSQTPKYLVTQMGNDKSIKCEQNLGHDTMYWYKQDSKKFLKIMFSYNNKELIINETVPNRFSPKSPDKAHLNLHINSLELGDSAVYFCASSRAHGTGGLSGYTFGSGTRLTVV.

DNA of the CDR3: TGTGCCATCAGTGAGTCGCGGGGCGGGAACACTGAAGCTTTCTTT. Its translation: CAISESRGGNTEAFF. V and J are TRBV10-3 and TRBJ1-1; perhaps TRBD1 as D (5 bases). The V and J ends lost 0 bases and 1 base respectively, with 9 bases between them. Germline V gene lookup returns CDR1 ENHRY and CDR2 SYGVKD. There are 15 residues in the CDR3.

This chain uses TRBV29-1 with TRBJ2-2; D uncertain. CDR3 length: 17 residues. The germline V gene has CDR1 SQVTM and CDR2 ANQGSEA. Trimming cost V 4 bases and J 4 bases, with 22 bases left between them. CDR3 nucleotide sequence: TGCAGCGTTGCCTTCGAGCAGACGAATACGAGCACCGGGGAGCTGTTTTTT. It encodes CSVAFEQTNTSTGELFF.

This clonotype was detected only a few times. The V call is TRBV4-2, the J call TRBJ1-6; no firm D call. Germline lookup yields CDR1 LGHNA and CDR2 YNFKEQ. Trimming took 4 bases from V and 0 from J, leaving 7 bases between them. There are 15 residues in the CDR3. DNA for the CDR3: TGTGCCAGCAGCCGAGAAGGCTCCTATAATTCACCCCTCCACTTT. Translation gives CASSREGSYNSPLHF.

As regards this clonotype: A much larger clone differs by one base, so this may be a read error. The chain carries TRBV20-1 and TRBJ2-7, with 7 nucleotides matching TRBD1. Matching the DNA end better, TRBJ2-5 makes the J call doubtful. From germline, CDR1 is DFQATT and CDR2 SNEGSKA (reference sequence). This CDR3 is 13 amino acids long. CDR3 loop: CSADRDSQETQYF. Here the CDR3 DNA reads TGCAGTGCTGACCGGGACAGCCAAGAGACCCAGTACTTC.

The chain uses TRBV12-3 or TRBV12-4 and TRBJ2-3, with 7 positions matching TRBD2. The V gene end was trimmed by 2 bases and the J gene end by 4 bases; junction bases not matched to a gene: 9. The CDR3 sequence is 16 residues long. The CDR3 loop reads CASSLMGGGISDTQYF. Here the CDR3 DNA reads TGTGCCAGCAGTTTAATGGGGGGGGGTATCTCAGATACGCAGTATTTT.

The chain joins TRBV29-1 to TRBJ2-3; TRBD2 is a possible D gene (5 bases). V shed 4 bases and J shed 4 bases, with 18 bases lying between them. This CDR3 region has 15 residues. From germline, CDR1 is SQVTM and CDR2 ANQGSEA. CDR3 nucleotides: TGCAGCGTTGGCCGCGCTAGCAGTAGCCCAGATACGCAGTATTTT. This translates into CSVGRASSSPDTQYF.

The genes are TRBV7-9 and TRBJ1-1; 11 bases line up with TRBD1. CDR1 SEHNR and CDR2 FQNEAQ come from the germline V gene (reference sequence). The CDR3 has 17 residues. The ends lost 1 base at V and 4 bases at J; junction bases unmatched: 8. In DNA, the CDR3 is TGTGCCAGCAGCTTAGGTGGGACAGGGGGTGATGGCACTGAAGCTTTCTTT. Residues: CASSLGGTGGDGTEAFF.

V is TRBV2 and J is TRBJ2-5; D may correspond to TRBD1 or TRBD2 (5 bases each). The J call may be mistaken, given a closer DNA end match to TRBJ2-7. Germline V lookup: CDR1 SNHLY, CDR2 FYNNEI. The CDR3 contains 13 residues. Here the CDR3 DNA reads TGTGCCAGCAGTGTTGAGGGGTGGTACGAGCAGTACTTC. Its protein is CASSVEGWYEQYF.

This clonotype has just one count. The chain recombines TRBV27 with TRBJ1-6; no reliable D call. The CDR3 runs 13 residues. V lost 3 bases to trimming and J lost 7 bases, with 7 bases between them. CDR1 MNHEY and CDR2 SMNVEV come from the germline V gene (reference sequence). CDR3 nucleotides: TGTGCCAGCAGTTTGTCTGAGAATTCACCCCTCCACTTT. It translates to CASSLSENSPLHF.

The V gene is TRBV5-1, the J gene TRBJ2-7; TRBD1 aligns across 10 bases. This CDR3 has 14 residues. V dropped 7 bases and J dropped 2; count of bases not matched to a gene: 6. Germline lookup yields CDR1 SGHRS and CDR2 YFSETQ. CDR3 coding DNA: TGCGCCAGCCGGGCGGGACAGGGGACCTACGAGCAGTACTTC. This gives the protein CASRAGQGTYEQYF.

This chain uses TRBV7-9 with TRBJ1-2; a weak D match, TRBD1 (6 bases). Trimming cost V 6 bases and J 4 bases, with 9 bases left between them. This CDR3 has 12 amino acids. The germline V gene encodes CDR1 SEHNR and CDR2 FQNEAQ (reference sequence). DNA of the CDR3: TGTGCCAGCAGTGGACAGAGCTATGGCTACACCTTC. Translation: CASSGQSYGYTF.

This clonotype was seen a few times. This chain joins TRBV4-1 and TRBJ2-1; D not certain. Germline V CDR1 and CDR2: MGHRA, YSYEKL. Trimming cost V 0 bases and J 0 bases, with 12 bases left between them. CDR3 length: 17 residues. CDR3 in amino acids: CASSQEMLTNSYNEQFF. As DNA, the CDR3 is TGCGCCAGCAGCCAAGAAATGTTGACCAACTCCTACAATGAGCAGTTCTTC.

This clonotype has at least ten counts. The gene calls are TRBV12-3 or TRBV12-4 and TRBJ2-1; 7 bases match TRBD2. V dropped 5 bases and J dropped 0; count of bases not matched to a gene: 7. The CDR3 spans 16 residues. The CDR3 bases are TGTGCCAGCAGTCCTGGACTAGATCTCTCCTACAATGAGCAGTTCTTC. Protein product: CASSPGLDLSYNEQFF.